This TCR beta chain came from a study of T cells after yellow fever vaccination. Study-level results: Overlap between CD4 and CD8 compartments was detected for a small share of clonotypes.

TCRdb fed the 5' RACE reads into MiXCR, producing one record per CDR3 protein. The sample holds under 600,000 distinct CDR3 sequences; around a fifth are singletons and the top ten take around 17%. Germline values: CDR1 SEHNR, CDR2 FQNEAQ (reference sequence). V lost 3 bases and J lost 5, with 7 bases in between. CDR3 length: 12 residues. This clonotype was seen many times. What it binds is unknown. The source material was PBMCs, sampled 21 days after the first yellow fever vaccination. V and J are TRBV7-9 and TRBJ1-1; D call uncertain. The sequence derives from a man aged 18 to 29 who received the YFV17D yellow fever vaccine. CDR3 sequence (DNA): TGTGCCAGCAGCTTCGCGGGGACTGAAGCTTTCTTT. Residues: CASSFAGTEAFF.